The clone carrying this T cell receptor (beta chain) appeared many times. Antigen unknown. Amplified regions were TCR beta CDR3 sequences from RNA transcripts. In the first-round RT-PCR of the TCR CDR3, the HTBI primer set was used. TCRdb reprocessed the multiplex PCR reads via MiXCR and lists one record per CDR3 protein. The sample includes more than 600,000 distinct CDR3 sequences, roughly 17% of them seen just once. This CDR3 has 14 residues. With V trimmed by 6 bases and J by 4 bases, 10 bases remained unmatched. Germline CDR1 is DFQATT and CDR2 is SNEGSKA (reference sequence). This sample is part of a study of T cells in Graves' hyperthyroidism and ophthalmopathy. Stability of Graves' hyperthyroidism was defined as absent ophthalmopathy progression within 18 months. Exclusion followed for patients with uncontrolled infection, other autoimmune disease, pregnancy or lactation. Source material for PBMCs was around 10 ml fresh peripheral blood.

General observations from the study: Most expanded thyroid clonotypes above 0.001 also appeared in blood.

This receptor was taken from a man aged 18 to 29 with Graves' hyperthyroidism. The sample comprised blood. The chain carries TRBV20-1 and TRBJ2-3; TRBD2 aligns across 7 bases. The CDR3 reads CSAHRGGSSDTQYF. In DNA form, the CDR3 reads TGCAGTGCCCACCGCGGGGGTAGCTCAGATACGCAGTATTTT.